The entry below gives a single TCR beta chain sequence along with its context. The antigen it recognizes is unknown. Qualities for individual bases were not recorded, and no much larger clone is one base off. This sample is part of a study of T cell responses to AZD1222 COVID-19 vaccine (dated by TCRdb to the early 2020s). Turning to the overall study: AZD1222 recipients given second doses at about 4 weeks or at about 12 weeks were pooled, since spike-specific TCR depth and breadth were not found to differ between the two schedules. TCR sequencing covered fewer than 250 trial participants: 207 given two doses of AZD1222 and about 26 given two doses of MenACWY control vaccine. Enrollment into the trials was organized by age into subgroups of 18-55, 56-69 and 70-plus years, and those subgroups contained 148, 28 and 57 TCR-sequenced participants, respectively.

The paper as a whole reports these results and caveats: Because no samples from the day 14 peak response were available, repertoires could be characterized only after the peak T cell response. Only a handful of AZD1222 recipients were SARS-CoV-2 seropositive at baseline, limiting conclusions about previously exposed vaccinees. The whole spike protein was spanned by vaccine-associated CD4 TCRs, and dominant responses were seen in regions 160-218 and 743-854. Reportedly, close to half of the unique spike-specific TCRs recognized epitopes lying outside the regions that are mutated in the B.1.351 and B.1.1.7 variants. In the small 56-69-year group, the increase in depth fell short of significance, most likely because of low power. After two AZD1222 doses, spike-specific TCR breadth and depth were significantly higher than at day 0 and than in MenACWY recipients. Participants were mostly white British and included more females than males, and it was suggested by the authors that clonal diversity may have been underestimated.

The CDR3 regions of human TCRbeta chains were analyzed by immunosequencing. As for the authors' bioinformatics: Repertoire TCRs were checked for matches against a reference library of SARS-CoV-2-specific TCRs that had been generated using the MIRA antigen-specificity platform. Breadth was defined as the fraction of unique TCRs that were SARS-CoV-2-associated. Depth was defined as the fraction of total T cells that were SARS-CoV-2-associated. Using the MIRA data, each spike-specific TCR was assigned both to the spike region to which the TCR was reactive and to a CD4 or CD8 class. Log10-transformed breadth and depth values were compared by one-way ANOVA with Sidak's multiple comparisons tests. TCRdb's version of the immuneACCESS table is confined to in-frame rearrangements and falls short of the full clone set. An unresolved V gene accounts for under half of the shortfall where checked; the remainder is of unknown origin. D and trimming come from the DNA, and the V and J calls and clone size come from that table. Within this sample are 92,000 or so clones, with 89% of them counted one time only. About 1.5% of the sample lies in the top ten.

The time point label for this specimen denotes: baseline before first vaccination. Vaccinee samples were obtained from the UK trials COV001 and COV002, which included a single-blind randomized controlled phase 2/3 trial of AZD1222 (ChAdOx1 nCoV-19) in healthy adults. Trial participant PBMC samples were collected at day 0 and day 28 after the second dose for TCRbeta chain sequencing. The sequencing here drew on peripheral blood, taken on day 0 of AZD1222 vaccination. This sequence originates from an adult in good health.

The DNA sequence is as follows: TGTGCCAGCAGCTCGGGTCTTCTGGCAGGAAAACTGTTTTTT. Its coded protein is CASSSGLLAGKLFF. This sequence uses TRBV5-8 and TRBJ1-4; no D gene is confidently identified. There are 14 amino acids in the CDR3, from cysteine to phenylalanine inclusive. Only CDR3 DNA is held: 42 bases, read in frame from base 1. V gives up 3 bases and J gives up 10 bases, and the segment between their germline ends measures 16 bases. CDR1 is given as SGHTS and CDR2 as YDEGEE, both from the germline V gene.